This is a list of T cell receptor beta chains from one sample in a study of OX40 agonist ivuxolimab in advanced cancers. Data came from immunoSEQ multiplex PCR; TCRdb stores just in-frame clones and leaves some out. The top ten clones hold 37% of a sample with about 20,000 clones, around 85% of them seen once. Sequences were derived from CD4+ or CD8+ T cells sorted from blood, sampled in a trial of the OX40 agonist ivuxolimab. Receptors were obtained from an adult with an advanced solid tumor such as melanoma, head and neck, liver or kidney cancer. The CDR3 runs from the conserved cysteine through the conserved F or W. The order of the fields is D gene, V gene, J gene, clone size, CDR3 protein, CDR3 DNA. A D gene is named only where the DNA matches it firmly. Expanded clones are given a class, and other clones once, few, many or no size at all.

d_gene: .
v_gene: TRBV7-7
j_gene: TRBJ2-1
abundance: .
CDR3aa: CASSLVPGDEQFF
CDR3nt: TGTGCCAGCAGCTTAGTGCCGGGAGATGAGCAGTTCTTC

d_gene: .
v_gene: TRBV6-5
j_gene: TRBJ2-5
abundance: .
CDR3aa: CASSYDSGIETQYF
CDR3nt: TGTGCCAGCAGTTACGACTCAGGGATCGAGACCCAGTACTTC

d_gene: .
v_gene: TRBV7-6
j_gene: TRBJ2-2
abundance: .
CDR3aa: CASSLVGAGELFF
CDR3nt: TGTGCCAGCAGCTTAGTGGGGGCCGGGGAGCTGTTTTTT

d_gene: .
v_gene: TRBV18
j_gene: TRBJ2-1
abundance: .
CDR3aa: CASSPDRAGYNEQFF
CDR3nt: TGTGCCAGCTCACCCGATAGGGCAGGGTACAATGAGCAGTTCTTC

d_gene: TRBD1
v_gene: TRBV5-1
j_gene: TRBJ2-4
abundance: .
CDR3aa: CASQRTGEGWTKNIQYF
CDR3nt: TGCGCCAGCCAGAGGACAGGGGAGGGTTGGACCAAAAACATTCAGTACTTC

d_gene: .
v_gene: TRBV29-1
j_gene: TRBJ2-1
abundance: .
CDR3aa: CSVEESTYNEQFF
CDR3nt: TGCAGCGTTGAAGAGTCCACCTACAATGAGCAGTTCTTC

d_gene: .
v_gene: TRBV14
j_gene: TRBJ2-1
abundance: .
CDR3aa: CASSQDYQRSVF
CDR3nt: TGTGCCAGCAGCCAAGACTACCAGAGAAGTGTCTTC

d_gene: TRBD1
v_gene: TRBV4-1
j_gene: TRBJ2-1
abundance: .
CDR3aa: CASSQDNSGTVEFF
CDR3nt: TGCGCCAGCAGCCAAGATAATTCAGGGACAGTTGAGTTCTTC

d_gene: TRBD1
v_gene: TRBV27
j_gene: TRBJ2-2
abundance: .
CDR3aa: CASSFNFQGASTGELFF
CDR3nt: TGTGCCAGCAGTTTCAATTTCCAGGGGGCCAGCACCGGGGAGCTGTTTTTT

d_gene: TRBD1
v_gene: TRBV6-1
j_gene: TRBJ1-1
abundance: .
CDR3aa: CASSEEGTGFTEAFF
CDR3nt: TGTGCCAGCAGTGAAGAGGGGACAGGGTTCACTGAAGCTTTCTTT

d_gene: TRBD2
v_gene: TRBV23-1
j_gene: TRBJ2-7
abundance: .
CDR3aa: CASSQSTTSGGCNSYEQYF
CDR3nt: TGCGCCAGCAGTCAATCAACGACTAGCGGGGGCTGCAACTCCTACGAGCAGTACTTC

d_gene: TRBD1
v_gene: TRBV19
j_gene: TRBJ2-7
abundance: .
CDR3aa: CASKRQGAYEQYF
CDR3nt: TGTGCCAGTAAGAGACAGGGGGCCTACGAGCAGTACTTC

d_gene: TRBD2
v_gene: TRBV9
j_gene: TRBJ2-1
abundance: .
CDR3aa: CASSVDGGAYNEQFF
CDR3nt: TGTGCCAGCAGCGTAGACGGGGGGGCCTACAATGAGCAGTTCTTC

d_gene: TRBD2
v_gene: TRBV5-4
j_gene: TRBJ2-7
abundance: many
CDR3aa: CASSFPSGGIYEQYF
CDR3nt: TGTGCCAGCAGCTTCCCTAGCGGGGGTATCTACGAGCAGTACTTC

d_gene: TRBD1
v_gene: TRBV5-1
j_gene: TRBJ1-6
abundance: .
CDR3aa: CASSGDRGDSYNSPLHF
CDR3nt: TGCGCCAGCAGTGGGGACAGGGGGGACTCCTATAATTCACCCCTCCACTTT

d_gene: .
v_gene: TRBV5-6
j_gene: TRBJ2-7
abundance: .
CDR3aa: CASSLGVGYEQYF
CDR3nt: TGTGCCAGCAGCTTGGGAGTGGGATACGAGCAGTACTTC

d_gene: TRBD2
v_gene: TRBV27
j_gene: TRBJ2-2
abundance: few
CDR3aa: CASSGGGGLNTGELFF
CDR3nt: TGTGCCAGCAGCGGCGGCGGGGGGCTTAACACCGGGGAGCTGTTTTTT